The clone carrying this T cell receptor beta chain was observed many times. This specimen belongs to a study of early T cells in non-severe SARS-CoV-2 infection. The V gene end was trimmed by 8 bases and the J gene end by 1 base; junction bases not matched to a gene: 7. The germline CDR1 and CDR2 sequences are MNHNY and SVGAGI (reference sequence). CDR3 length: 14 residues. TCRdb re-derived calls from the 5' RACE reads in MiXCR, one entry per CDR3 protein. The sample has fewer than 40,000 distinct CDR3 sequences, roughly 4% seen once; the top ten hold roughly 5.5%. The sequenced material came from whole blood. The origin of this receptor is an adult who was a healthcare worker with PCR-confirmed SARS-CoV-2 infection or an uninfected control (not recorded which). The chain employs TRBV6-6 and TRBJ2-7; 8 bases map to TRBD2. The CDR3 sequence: CASGERETSYEQYF. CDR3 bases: TGTGCCAGCGGGGAGCGGGAGACGTCCTACGAGCAGTACTTC.